The clone carrying this T cell receptor beta chain was detected a few times. V was shortened by 4 bases and J by 5 bases, with 14 bases between the two germline ends. Germline V gene sequence: CDR1 SQVTM, CDR2 ANQGSEA. The CDR3 contains 13 residues. TCRdb ran MiXCR on the 5' RACE reads and lists one entry per CDR3 protein. The sample holds 65,000 to 80,000 distinct CDR3 sequences, roughly 13% seen once. The data were taken from a study of early T cells in non-severe SARS-CoV-2 infection. This TCR was sampled from an adult who was a healthcare worker with PCR-confirmed SARS-CoV-2 infection or an uninfected control (not recorded which). V and J are TRBV29-1 and TRBJ1-2; D unclear. Sequenced: whole blood. CDR3 in amino acids: CSVAEDPPYGYTF. CDR3 nucleotides: TGCAGCGTTGCGGAGGACCCACCTTATGGCTACACCTTC.